Presented here are 23 T cell receptor beta chains from one specimen sequenced in a study of blood T cell repertoires in COVID-19. Using immunoSEQ multiplex PCR, the repertoire was profiled, and TCRdb retains in-frame clones only, with some absent. The sample has 200,000 to 250,000 clones, 65% to 85% seen once. Sequencing was performed on peripheral blood. The origin of the receptors is a human donor in a cohort sampled during active COVID-19.

The CDR3 sequence is CASSREDRGSEQYF. The CDR3 nucleotides are TGTGCCAGCTCTCGCGAAGACAGGGGTAGCGAGCAGTACTTC. The chain is built from TRBV18 and TRBJ2-7; 8 positions agree with TRBD1. The trim removed 6 bases at V and 6 bases at J, leaving 10 bases unmatched. This CDR3 comprises 14 residues. Germline CDR1 and CDR2: KGHSH and LQKENI. Filled out from reference TRBV18 and TRBJ2-7, the complete variable domain reads NAGVMQNPRHLVRRRGQEARLRCSPMKGHSHVYWYRQLPEEGLKFMVYLQKENIIDESGMPKERFSAEFPKEGPSILRIQQVVRGDSAAYFCASSREDRGSEQYFGPGTRLTVT.

The genes are TRBV19 and TRBJ2-2; no firm D call. V lost 4 bases, J lost 1 base, and 4 bases lay in between. The CDR3 consists of 13 residues. The germline V gene has CDR1 LNHDA and CDR2 SQIVND (reference sequence). The CDR3 spells CASSKQNTGELFF. The CDR3 region has the DNA TGTGCCAGTAGTAAACAGAACACCGGGGAGCTGTTTTTT.

The chain is built from TRBV5-1 and TRBJ2-2; the match to TRBD2 covers 11 bases. J gave up 5 bases and V 4 bases, and 13 bases lay outside the gene matches. CDR3 length: 18 residues. Germline V gene sequence: CDR1 SGHRS, CDR2 YFSETQ. CDR3 in amino acids: CASSPGQLAGVGTGELFF. The CDR3 DNA reads TGCGCCAGCAGCCCCGGCCAACTAGCGGGAGTGGGGACCGGGGAGCTGTTTTTT.

The rearrangement uses TRBV18 and TRBJ1-2, with TRBD1 identical over 8 bases. The V gene's germline CDR1 is KGHSH and CDR2 LQKENI. The CDR3 length is 13 residues. V was clipped by 5 bases and J by 4 bases; unmatched bases: 3. This CDR3 is CASSSQGVYGYTF. CDR3 nucleotides: TGTGCCAGCTCATCACAGGGGGTCTATGGCTACACCTTC.

The rearrangement joins TRBV4-3 to TRBJ1-6; TRBD1 matches at 7 bases. Losses at the gene ends were 1 base for V and 7 bases for J; bases not matched to a gene: 4. The CDR3 has 15 amino acids. Germline lookup yields CDR1 LGHNA and CDR2 YSLEER. CDR3: CASSQVLRGNSPLHF. CDR3 DNA sequence: TGCGCCAGCAGCCAAGTGCTCAGGGGGAATTCACCCCTCCACTTT.

The rearrangement joins TRBV19 to TRBJ1-1; 8 nucleotides match TRBD1. CDR1 LNHDA and CDR2 SQIVND come from the germline V gene (reference sequence). After removal of 7 bases from V and 2 bases from J, the junction contained 9 bases not matched to a gene. The CDR3 consists of 15 residues. The CDR3 sequence is CASTPRTGGNTEAFF. The CDR3, as DNA: TGTGCCAGTACCCCTCGAACAGGGGGAAACACTGAAGCTTTCTTT.

The chain's CDR3 is CASKRGISYNEQFF. The CDR3 bases are TGTGCCAGCAAGCGGGGGATTTCCTACAATGAGCAGTTCTTC. The V call is TRBV28, the J call TRBJ2-1; 8 bases are shared with TRBD2. The junction had 3 bases not matched to a gene; V was cut back by 7 bases and J by 1 base. CDR1 is MDHEN and CDR2 is SYDVKM in the germline V gene. The CDR3 has 14 residues. The complete variable domain, with remaining parts taken from reference TRBV28 and TRBJ2-1, reads DVKVTQSSRYLVKRTGEKVFLECVQDMDHENMFWYRQDPGLGLRLIYFSYDVKMKEKGDIPEGYSVSREKKERFSLILESASTNQTSMYLCASKRGISYNEQFFGPGTRLTVL.

In its sample, this clone was seen a few times. The chain combines TRBV5-4 with TRBJ2-7, with D possibly being TRBD1 (6 bases). V was shortened by 2 bases and J by 7 bases, with 13 bases between the two germline ends. This CDR3 region has 13 residues. Germline lookup yields CDR1 SGHNT and CDR2 YYREEE (reference sequence). The CDR3 bases are TGTGCCAGCAGCTTCGACAGGACCAAGGAGCAGTACTTC. Its translation: CASSFDRTKEQYF.

The V gene is TRBV2, the J gene TRBJ2-1; D possibly corresponds to TRBD1 (6 bases). The CDR3 totals 15 residues. Between the trimmed V and J ends, which lost 3 bases and 1 base, there was a span of 10 bases. Per the germline V gene, CDR1 is SNHLY and CDR2 is FYNNEI. The CDR3, as DNA: TGTGCCAGCAGTGAGCCCCAGGGGTCCTACAATGAGCAGTTCTTC. It is translated as CASSEPQGSYNEQFF.

The chain recombines TRBV28 with TRBJ1-1; D uncertain. With 7 bases removed from V and 0 bases from J, the gap between germline ends came to 6 bases. The CDR3 contains 12 residues. Germline V gene sequence: CDR1 MDHEN, CDR2 SYDVKM. CDR3 loop: CASTTVNTEAFF. In nucleotides, the CDR3 is TGTGCCAGCACCACAGTGAACACTGAAGCTTTCTTT.

This clone was picked up a small number of times. The chain is built from TRBV7-9 and TRBJ1-3, with D hard to call. Germline CDR1 SEHNR, CDR2 FQNEAQ (reference sequence). This CDR3 has 15 amino acids. The V and J ends lost 5 bases and 2 bases respectively, with 13 bases between them. CDR3 bases: TGTGCCAGCAGCCCAGCCGAGGTAACTGGAAACACCATATATTTT. Its translation is CASSPAEVTGNTIYF.

The gene calls are TRBV28 and TRBJ1-4, with unresolved D. This CDR3 contains 12 residues. Germline lookup yields CDR1 MDHEN and CDR2 SYDVKM. Trimming pared 4 bases from V and 4 bases from J, leaving 4 bases between. The CDR3 DNA reads TGTGCCAGCAGTTCAAATAATGAAAAACTGTTTTTT. Protein sequence: CASSSNNEKLFF.

To note about this clone: The junction differs from germline at one of its ends, possibly a read error. The rearrangement joins TRBV9 to TRBJ2-6; perhaps TRBD2 as D (6 bases). The CDR3 length is 17 residues. The V gene's germline CDR1 is SGDLS and CDR2 YYNGEE. DNA for the CDR3: TGTGCCAGCAGTGGAGGGCATCGTTACTCTGAGGCCAACGTCCTGACTTTC. This codes for CASSGGHRYSEANVLTF.

The chain employs TRBV3-1 (or the pseudogene TRBV3-2) and TRBJ2-3; TRBD1 might be the D (5 bases). The CDR3 spans 16 residues. In germline, CDR1 is LGHDT, CDR2 YNNKEL (reference sequence). Trimming removed 0 bases from V and 4 bases from J, with 14 bases in between. The CDR3 DNA reads as TGTGCCAGCAGCCAAGACAAGACAGTAGATCCAGATACGCAGTATTTT. This sequence encodes CASSQDKTVDPDTQYF.

The chain has TRBV5-1 and TRBJ2-7, with 10 bases matching TRBD1. CDR1 is SGHRS and CDR2 is YFSETQ in the germline V gene. The CDR3 runs 15 residues. The V and J ends lost 3 bases and 4 bases, in that order; junction bases with no gene match: 7. The chain's CDR3 is CASSSGQGTEYEQYF. Here the CDR3 DNA reads TGCGCCAGCAGCTCGGGACAGGGGACTGAGTACGAGCAGTACTTC. Variable domain in full (rest from reference TRBV5-1 and TRBJ2-7): KAGVTQTPRYLIKTRGQQVTLSCSPISGHRSVSWYQQTPGQGLQFLFEYFSETQRNKGNFPGRFSGRQFSNSRSEMNVSTLELGDSALYLCASSSGQGTEYEQYFGPGTRLTVT.

V is TRBV28 and J is TRBJ2-3; D not resolved. The CDR3 covers 16 residues. From germline, CDR1 is MDHEN and CDR2 SYDVKM. V was clipped by 4 bases and J by 2 bases, with 16 bases between them. The CDR3 here is CASSSGGGGYTDTQYF. The CDR3 DNA is TGTGCCAGCAGTTCGGGTGGTGGCGGTTACACAGATACGCAGTATTTT.

The rearrangement uses TRBV29-1 and TRBJ2-1; TRBD1 matches at 7 bases. Losses at the gene ends were 7 bases for V and 7 bases for J; bases not matched to a gene: 10. The CDR3 has 13 residues. The germline CDR1 and CDR2 sequences are SQVTM and ANQGSEA. CDR3 bases: TGCAGCGCCGCCTACAGGGGTGGAAATGAGCAGTTCTTC. Protein: CSAAYRGGNEQFF.

This clone was detected once. The rearrangement links TRBV20-1 to TRBJ1-1; D is uncertain. The germline CDR1 and CDR2 sequences are DFQATT and SNEGSKA (reference sequence). The V end was cut by 1 base, the J end by 7 bases, with 7 bases between. This CDR3 is built from 11 residues. The CDR3 DNA follows: TGCAGTGCTAGAGCCCCCTTTGAAGCTTTCTTT. Amino acids: CSARAPFEAFF.

The V gene is TRBV2, the J gene TRBJ2-5; the D is unclear. CDR3 length equals 11 residues. CDR1 is SNHLY and CDR2 is FYNNEI in the germline V gene. V lost 6 bases, J lost 4 bases, and 6 bases lay in between. CDR3 DNA sequence: TGTGCCAGCAGCCCCTTAGAGACCCAGTACTTC. As protein: CASSPLETQYF.

The V and J genes are TRBV20-1 and TRBJ2-7; perhaps TRBD2 as D (6 bases). V shed 6 bases and J shed 7 bases, with 13 bases lying between them. The CDR3 contains 11 residues. Per germline, CDR1 DFQATT and CDR2 SNEGSKA (reference sequence). The DNA of the CDR3 is TGCAGTGCGGCCCGGGGAGGTGAGCAGTACTTC. Its translation: CSAARGGEQYF.

This clone was observed once. The chain links TRBV19 to TRBJ1-4, with 10 bases that match TRBD1. J gave up 0 bases and V 6 bases, and 1 base lay outside the gene matches. The germline V gene has CDR1 LNHDA and CDR2 SQIVND (reference sequence). There are 15 residues in the CDR3. As DNA, the CDR3 is TGTGCCAGTAGGACAGGGGGCTCAACTAATGAAAAACTGTTTTTT. Residues: CASRTGGSTNEKLFF.

A few counts support this clone. The chain employs TRBV4-1 and TRBJ1-1; D is uncertain. Trimming cost V 0 bases and J 1 base, with 9 bases left between them. The germline V gene has CDR1 MGHRA and CDR2 YSYEKL. The CDR3 is made up of 15 amino acids. CDR3 loop: CASSQDRRRNTEAFF. CDR3 in DNA: TGCGCCAGCAGCCAAGATAGAAGAAGGAACACTGAAGCTTTCTTT.

The chain couples TRBV3-1 (or the pseudogene TRBV3-2) to TRBJ2-7, with a possible D match to TRBD1 (6 bases). V lost 4 bases to trimming and J lost 0 bases, with 16 bases between them. Germline values: CDR1 LGHDT, CDR2 YNNKEL (reference sequence). The CDR3 sequence is 16 residues long. The CDR3 reads CASSPVETGTSYEQYF. The CDR3 DNA sequence: TGTGCCAGCAGCCCCGTCGAGACAGGTACCTCCTACGAGCAGTACTTC.